One T cell receptor beta chain is described in this entry. Its target is not known. Combining a sample-barcoded 5' primer with a J-beta primer mix, a second PCR ran for roughly 7 to 11 cycles. A minimum of 2.5 million CDR3-containing paired-end reads was obtained for each sample. MiXCR, applied by TCRdb to the 5' RACE reads, yields one record per CDR3 protein. The sample gives 800,000 to 1,000,000 distinct CDR3 sequences, roughly 52% of which show up once; roughly 13% is in the top ten. This sample was included in a study of blood T cells in healthy people across ages. General observations from the study: Getting older went along with TCR beta diversity per million T cells dropping roughly linearly.

Sequences were obtained from blood. The receptor comes from a young man in good health.

Here the CDR3 reads CASSELAGFTDTQYF. CDR3 DNA sequence: TGTGCCAGCAGTGAACTAGCGGGTTTCACAGATACGCAGTATTTT. This chain joins TRBV2 and TRBJ2-3, with 8 nucleotides matching TRBD2. V lost 2 bases and J lost 2; bases outside the gene matches: 3. CDR1 is SNHLY and CDR2 is FYNNEI in the germline V gene. This CDR3 spans 15 amino acids.